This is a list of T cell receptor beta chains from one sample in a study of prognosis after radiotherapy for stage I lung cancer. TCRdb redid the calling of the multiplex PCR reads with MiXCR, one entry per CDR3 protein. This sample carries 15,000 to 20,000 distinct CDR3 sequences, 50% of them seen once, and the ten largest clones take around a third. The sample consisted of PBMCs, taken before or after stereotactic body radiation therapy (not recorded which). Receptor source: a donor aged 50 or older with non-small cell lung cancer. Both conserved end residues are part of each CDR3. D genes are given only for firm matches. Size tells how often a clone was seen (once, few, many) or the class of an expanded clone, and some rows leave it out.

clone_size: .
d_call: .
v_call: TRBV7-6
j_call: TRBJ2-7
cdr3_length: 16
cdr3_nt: TGTGCCAGCAGCTTAGAGGGAGGGGGGGATAGGGACGAGCAGTACTTC
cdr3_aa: CASSLEGGGDRDEQYF

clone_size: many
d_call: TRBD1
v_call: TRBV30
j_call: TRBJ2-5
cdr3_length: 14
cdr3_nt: TGTGCCTGGATGGGGACAGGGGGCGCAGAGACCCAGTACTTC
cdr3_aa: CAWMGTGGAETQYF

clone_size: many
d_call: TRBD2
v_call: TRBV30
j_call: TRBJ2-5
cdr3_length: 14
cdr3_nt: TGTGCCTGGGGAGGGACTAGCGGGAAAGAGACCCAGTACTTC
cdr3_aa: CAWGGTSGKETQYF

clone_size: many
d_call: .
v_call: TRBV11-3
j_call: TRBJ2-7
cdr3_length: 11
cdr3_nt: TGTGCCAGCCGAAGAGCGGCCGAGCAGTACTTC
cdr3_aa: CASRRAAEQYF

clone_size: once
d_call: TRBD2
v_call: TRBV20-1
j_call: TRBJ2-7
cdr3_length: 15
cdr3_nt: TGCAGTGCTAGAGATCCCAGCGGGGGTTACTACGAGCAGTACTTC
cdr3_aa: CSARDPSGGYYEQYF

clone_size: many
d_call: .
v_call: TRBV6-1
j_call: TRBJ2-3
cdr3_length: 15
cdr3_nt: TGTGCCAGCAGGCGTCAGGGGGAGGGTGGAGATACGCAGTATTTT
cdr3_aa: CASRRQGEGGDTQYF

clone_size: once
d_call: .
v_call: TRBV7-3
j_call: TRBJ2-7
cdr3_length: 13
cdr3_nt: TGTGCCAGCAGCCCCGCCCCTTCCTACGAGCAGTACTTC
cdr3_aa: CASSPAPSYEQYF

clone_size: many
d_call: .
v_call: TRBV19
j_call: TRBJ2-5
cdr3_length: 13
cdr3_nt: TGTGCCAGTAGTATCGGCGGACAAGAGACCCAGTACTTC
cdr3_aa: CASSIGGQETQYF

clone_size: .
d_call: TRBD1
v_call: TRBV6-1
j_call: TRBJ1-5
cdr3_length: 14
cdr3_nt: TGTGCCAGCAGTCAGCAGGGGGCACGGCATCCCCATCATTTT
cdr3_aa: CASSQQGARHPHHF

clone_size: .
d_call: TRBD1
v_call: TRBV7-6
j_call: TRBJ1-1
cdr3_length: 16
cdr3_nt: TGTGCCAGCAGCTTAGGGGACAGTAAGGGTGCCACTGAAGCTTTCTTT
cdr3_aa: CASSLGDSKGATEAFF

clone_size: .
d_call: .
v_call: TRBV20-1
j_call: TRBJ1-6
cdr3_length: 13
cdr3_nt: TGCAGTGCTATCTACAGGCCGAGCGCACCCCTCCACTTT
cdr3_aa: CSAIYRPSAPLHF

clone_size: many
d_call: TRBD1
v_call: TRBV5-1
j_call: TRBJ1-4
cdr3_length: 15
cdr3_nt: TGCGCCAGCAGCGCGGGACAGGCAACTAATGAAAAACTGTTTTTT
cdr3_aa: CASSAGQATNEKLFF

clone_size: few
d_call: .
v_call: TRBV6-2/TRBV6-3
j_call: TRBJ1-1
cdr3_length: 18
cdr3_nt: TGTGCCAGCAGTTATGACCGAAGGGCAGGCCAGAGGGGCACTGAAGCTTTCTTT
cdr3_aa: CASSYDRRAGQRGTEAFF

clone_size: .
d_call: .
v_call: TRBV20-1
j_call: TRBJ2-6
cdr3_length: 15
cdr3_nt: TGCAGTGCCCCTTGCCGGCGGGCTGGGGCCAACGTCATGACTTTC
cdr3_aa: CSAPCRRAGANVMTF

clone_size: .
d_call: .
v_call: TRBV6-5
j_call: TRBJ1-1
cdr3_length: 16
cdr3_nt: TGTGCCAGCAGTTACTCGATACGGCAGAGTAACACTGAATCTTTCTTT
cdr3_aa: CASSYSIRQSNTESFF

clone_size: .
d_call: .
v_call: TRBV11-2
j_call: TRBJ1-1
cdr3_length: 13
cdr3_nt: TGTGCCAGCAGCTTAGGTATGAACACTGAAGCTTTCTTT
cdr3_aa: CASSLGMNTEAFF

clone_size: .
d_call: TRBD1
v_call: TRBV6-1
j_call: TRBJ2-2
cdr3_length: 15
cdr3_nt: TGTGCCAGCAGTGCAATGACAGGGGGCAACGGGGAGCTGTTTTTT
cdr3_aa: CASSAMTGGNGELFF

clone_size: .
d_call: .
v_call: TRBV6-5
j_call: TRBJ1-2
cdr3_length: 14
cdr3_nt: TGTGCCAGCAGTTCCCGGGGGAGGGACTATGGCTACACCTTC
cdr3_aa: CASSSRGRDYGYTF

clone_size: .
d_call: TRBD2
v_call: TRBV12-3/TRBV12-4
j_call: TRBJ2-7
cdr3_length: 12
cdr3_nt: TGTGCCAGCAGGCGAGCGGGGGGTGAGCAGTACTTC
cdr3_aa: CASRRAGGEQYF

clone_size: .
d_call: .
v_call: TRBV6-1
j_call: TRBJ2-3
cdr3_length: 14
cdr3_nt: TGTGCCAGCAGTGAACCTGCGAACGGCGATACGCAGTATTTT
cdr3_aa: CASSEPANGDTQYF

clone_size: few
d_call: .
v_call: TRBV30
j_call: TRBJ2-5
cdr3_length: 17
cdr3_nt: TGTGCCTGGAGTGATGAGAGGAGATCGGCCCTCGAAGAGACCCAGTACTTC
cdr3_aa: CAWSDERRSALEETQYF

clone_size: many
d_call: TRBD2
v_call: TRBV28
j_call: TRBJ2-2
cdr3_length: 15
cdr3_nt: TGTGCCAGCAGTCCCCAGCGGGAGCTCGCCGGGGAGCTGTTTTTT
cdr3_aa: CASSPQRELAGELFF

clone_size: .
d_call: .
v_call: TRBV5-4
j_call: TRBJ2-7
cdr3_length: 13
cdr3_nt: TGTGCCAACAGTCCGGTGGGGGGCTACGATCAGTACTTC
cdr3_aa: CANSPVGGYDQYF

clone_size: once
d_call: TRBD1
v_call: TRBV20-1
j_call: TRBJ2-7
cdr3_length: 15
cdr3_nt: TGCAGTGCTAGAGGAGTAGGACAGGGGGCCTACGAGCAGTACTTC
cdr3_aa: CSARGVGQGAYEQYF

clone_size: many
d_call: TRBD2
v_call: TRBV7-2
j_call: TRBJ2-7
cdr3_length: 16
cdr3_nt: TGTGCCAGCAGCTTAGCCGGGACTAGCGGGCCCTACGAGCAGTACTTC
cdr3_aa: CASSLAGTSGPYEQYF

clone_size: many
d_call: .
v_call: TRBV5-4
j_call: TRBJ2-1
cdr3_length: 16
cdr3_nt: TGTGCCAGCAGCCTGGGCCATAGCGGTGCCTACAATGAGCAGTTCTTC
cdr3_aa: CASSLGHSGAYNEQFF

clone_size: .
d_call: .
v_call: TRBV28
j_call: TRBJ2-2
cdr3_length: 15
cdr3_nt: TGTGCCAGCAGTGTGGCACTCTTGAGCACCGGGGAGCTGTTTTTT
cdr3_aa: CASSVALLSTGELFF

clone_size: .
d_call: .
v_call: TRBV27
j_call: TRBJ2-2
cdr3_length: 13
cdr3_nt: TGTGCCAGCAACGAAAGGGAATCCGGGGAGCTGTTTTTT
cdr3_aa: CASNERESGELFF

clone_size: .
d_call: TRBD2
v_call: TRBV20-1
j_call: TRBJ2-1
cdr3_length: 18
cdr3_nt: TGCAGTGCTAGAGTTATGACTAGCGGGAGATTTTCCTACAATGAGCAGTTCTTC
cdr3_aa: CSARVMTSGRFSYNEQFF

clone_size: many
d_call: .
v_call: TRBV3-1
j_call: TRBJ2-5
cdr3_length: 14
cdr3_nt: TGTGCCAGCAGCCATTGGCGAAGCCCGGGGACCCAGTACTTC
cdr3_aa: CASSHWRSPGTQYF

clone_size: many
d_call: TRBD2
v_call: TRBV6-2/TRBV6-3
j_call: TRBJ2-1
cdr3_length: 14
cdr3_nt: TGTGCCAGCGGGCAAACGCGGGGGAACAATGAGCAGTTCTTC
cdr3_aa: CASGQTRGNNEQFF

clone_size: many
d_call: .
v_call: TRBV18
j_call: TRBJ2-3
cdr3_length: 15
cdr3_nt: TGTGCCAGCTCACTTTCTAGGGCCCACACAGATACGCAGTATTTT
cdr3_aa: CASSLSRAHTDTQYF

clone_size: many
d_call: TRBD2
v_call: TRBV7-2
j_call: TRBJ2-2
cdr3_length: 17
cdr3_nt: TGTGCCAGCAGCCCATACAATAGCGGGGTAGTCACCGGGGAGCTGTTTTTT
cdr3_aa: CASSPYNSGVVTGELFF

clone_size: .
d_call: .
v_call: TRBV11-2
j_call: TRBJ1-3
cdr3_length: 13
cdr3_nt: TGTGCCAGCAGTACAGGGCCTGGAAACACCATATATTTT
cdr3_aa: CASSTGPGNTIYF

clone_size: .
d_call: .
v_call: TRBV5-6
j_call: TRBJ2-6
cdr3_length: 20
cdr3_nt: TGTGCCAGCAGCTTGGGTGGTGGCGGCTTATGGATGTCTGGGGCCAACGTCCTGACTTTC
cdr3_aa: CASSLGGGGLWMSGANVLTF

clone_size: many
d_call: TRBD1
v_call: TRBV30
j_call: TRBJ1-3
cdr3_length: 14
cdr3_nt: TGTGCCTGGAGCTTAACAGGGGCCGGAAACACCATATATTTT
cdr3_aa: CAWSLTGAGNTIYF

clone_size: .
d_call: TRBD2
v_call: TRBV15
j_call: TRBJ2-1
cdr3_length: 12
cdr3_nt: TGTGCCACCATCAGTGGGAGGGTTGAGCAGTTCTTC
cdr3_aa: CATISGRVEQFF

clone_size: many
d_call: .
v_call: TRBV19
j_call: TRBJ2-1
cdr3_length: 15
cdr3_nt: TGTGCCAGTAGTATATGGCGGCGGGCCAAGGATGAGCAGTTCTTC
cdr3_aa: CASSIWRRAKDEQFF

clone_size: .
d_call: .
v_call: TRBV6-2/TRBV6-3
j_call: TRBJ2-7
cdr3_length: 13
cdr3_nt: TGTGCCAGCAGTGTTTCCGGGAGCTACGAGCAGTACTTC
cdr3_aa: CASSVSGSYEQYF

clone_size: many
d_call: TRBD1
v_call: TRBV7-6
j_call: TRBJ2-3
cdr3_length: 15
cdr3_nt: TGTGCCAGCAGCTCCTGGACAGGGGGTACAGATACGCAGTATTTT
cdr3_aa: CASSSWTGGTDTQYF

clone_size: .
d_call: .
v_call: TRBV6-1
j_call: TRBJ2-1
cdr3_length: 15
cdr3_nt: TGTGCCAGCAGTCAGAGGGCTGGAGGACACAATGATCAGTTCTTC
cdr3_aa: CASSQRAGGHNDQFF

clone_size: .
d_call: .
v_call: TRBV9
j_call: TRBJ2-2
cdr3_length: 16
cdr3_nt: TGTGCCAGCAGCCCCGTTGGGCTATCGAACACCGGGGAGCTGTTTTTT
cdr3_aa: CASSPVGLSNTGELFF

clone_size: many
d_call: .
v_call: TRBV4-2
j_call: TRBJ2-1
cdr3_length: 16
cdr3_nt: TGTGCCAGCAGCCAAGAACGGGCAGGATCAAGGGATGAGCAGTTCTTC
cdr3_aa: CASSQERAGSRDEQFF

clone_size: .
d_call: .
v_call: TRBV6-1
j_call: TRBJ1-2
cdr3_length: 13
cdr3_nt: TGTGCCAGCAGACCCACATGCAGCTATGGCTACACCTTC
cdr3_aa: CASRPTCSYGYTF

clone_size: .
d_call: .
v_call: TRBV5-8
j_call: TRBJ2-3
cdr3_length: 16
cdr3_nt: TGTGCCAGCAGCTTGAGAGGCAGGGGACTCTCAGATACGCAGTATTTT
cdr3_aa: CASSLRGRGLSDTQYF

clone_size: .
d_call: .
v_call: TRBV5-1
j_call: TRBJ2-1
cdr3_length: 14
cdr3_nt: TGCGCCAGCAGCTCACCGGACGGGTACAATGAGCAGTTCTTC
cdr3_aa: CASSSPDGYNEQFF

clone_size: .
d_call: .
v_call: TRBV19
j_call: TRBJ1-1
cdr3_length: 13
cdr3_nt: TGTGCCAGTAGTTCGGTACAGCATCGGTCTGCTTTCTTT
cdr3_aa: CASSSVQHRSAFF

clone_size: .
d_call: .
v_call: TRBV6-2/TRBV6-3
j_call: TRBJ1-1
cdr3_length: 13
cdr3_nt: TGTGCCAGCAGTGTGTACTTGCAGACCGAAGCTTTATTT
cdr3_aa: CASSVYLQTEALF

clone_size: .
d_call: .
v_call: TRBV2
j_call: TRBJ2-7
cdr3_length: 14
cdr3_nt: TGTGCCAGCATTTATGGACAGCCCTCCTACGAGCAGTACTTC
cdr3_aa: CASIYGQPSYEQYF

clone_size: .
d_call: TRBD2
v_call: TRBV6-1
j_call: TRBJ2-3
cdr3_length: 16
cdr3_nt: TGTGCCAGCAGTGCCCCTAGCGGGTCTAGCACAGATACGCAGTATTTT
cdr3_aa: CASSAPSGSSTDTQYF

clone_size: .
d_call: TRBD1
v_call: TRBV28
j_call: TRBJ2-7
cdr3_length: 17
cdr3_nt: TGTGCCAGCTCAACCGGGACAGGGGGCGCTCATCCCTACGATCAGTACTTC
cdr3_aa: CASSTGTGGAHPYDQYF

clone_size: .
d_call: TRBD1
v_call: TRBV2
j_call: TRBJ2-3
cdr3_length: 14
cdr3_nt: TGTGCCAGCGCCCGGGACAGGGGAACAGATACGCAGTATTTT
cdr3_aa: CASARDRGTDTQYF

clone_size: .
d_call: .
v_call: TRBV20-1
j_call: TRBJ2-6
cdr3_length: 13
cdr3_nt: TGCAGTAAAAGGGGCTCTGGGGCCAAAGTCCTGACTTTC
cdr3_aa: CSKRGSGAKVLTF

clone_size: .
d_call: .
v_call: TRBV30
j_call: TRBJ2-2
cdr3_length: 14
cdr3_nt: TGTTCCTGGAGTAGCCAGGTGAACATCGGGGAGCTGTTTTTT
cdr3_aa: CSWSSQVNIGELFF

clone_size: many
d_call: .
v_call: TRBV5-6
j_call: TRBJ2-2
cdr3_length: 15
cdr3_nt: TGTGCCAGCAGCTTGGGCTACGAGGGCACCGGGGAGCTGTTTTTT
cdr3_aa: CASSLGYEGTGELFF

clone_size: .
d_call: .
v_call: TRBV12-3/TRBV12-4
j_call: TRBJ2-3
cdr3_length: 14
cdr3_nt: TGTGCCAGCAGTCCCGGCGGGGGCAAAGATACGCAGTATTTT
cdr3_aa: CASSPGGGKDTQYF

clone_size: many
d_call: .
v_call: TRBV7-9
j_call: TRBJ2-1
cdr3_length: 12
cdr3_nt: TGTGCCAGCAGCTTAGTCCACAATGAGCAGTTCTTC
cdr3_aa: CASSLVHNEQFF